The 15 T cell receptor beta chains below were found in one sample sequenced in a study of T-cell memory formation after mild COVID-19. One entry per CDR3 protein results from TCRdb running MiXCR on the 5' RACE reads. The sample records roughly 600,000 distinct CDR3 sequences, approximately 19% being singletons. The sequencing input was PBMCs or a T cell subset sorted from them (not recorded which). These receptors all come from an adult woman who had mild COVID-19 (a few samples of this study predate the infection). Cell type and time point are not known.

CDR3 DNA sequence: TGTGCCAGCAGCTCTATAGCGGGGAGCTCCTACAATGAGCAGTTCTTC. Amino acids: CASSSIAGSSYNEQFF. The rearrangement uses TRBV11-2 and TRBJ2-1; 8 bases line up with TRBD2. Per the germline V gene, CDR1 is SGHAT and CDR2 is FQNNGV. This CDR3 region has 16 residues. V dropped 4 bases and J dropped 0; count of bases not matched to a gene: 5.

This clonotype was recorded a few times. V gene TRBV29-1 combines with J gene TRBJ2-3; D is undetermined. CDR3 length: 14 amino acids. V shed 1 base and J shed 0 bases, with 8 bases lying between them. Germline loops: CDR1 SQVTM, CDR2 ANQGSEA. The CDR3 loop reads CSVEGTSSTDTQYF. The CDR3 DNA is TGCAGCGTTGAAGGAACCTCTAGCACAGATACGCAGTATTTT.

The sample holds a few counts of this clonotype. The V call is TRBV19, the J call TRBJ2-6; 11 bases are a match to TRBD1. J lost 0 bases, V lost 4 bases, and 8 bases had no gene match. The CDR3 totals 19 residues. Germline CDR1 reads LNHDA; CDR2 reads SQIVND (reference sequence). CDR3 region: CASSTRTGGYLSGANVLTF. The CDR3 DNA reads as TGTGCCAGTAGTACCCGGACAGGGGGCTATCTCTCTGGGGCCAACGTCCTGACTTTC.

The rearrangement joins TRBV7-3 to TRBJ2-2; the D is unclear. V was pared by 0 bases and J by 5 bases, with 10 bases between. The CDR3 length is 15 residues. CDR1 and CDR2 from the germline V gene are SGHTA and FQGTGA. DNA of the CDR3: TGTGCCAGCAGCTTAACAGGGCAAAAAACCGGGGAGCTGTTTTTT. Protein sequence: CASSLTGQKTGELFF. Full variable domain (outside the CDR3, taken from reference TRBV7-3 and TRBJ2-2): GAGVSQTPSNKVTEKGKYVELRCDPISGHTALYWYRQSLGQGPEFLIYFQGTGAADDSGLPNDRFFAVRPEGSVSTLKIQRTERGDSAVYLCASSLTGQKTGELFFGEGSRLTVL.

CDR3 residues: CASSPVFSGPSSYNSPLHF. In DNA form, the CDR3 reads TGTGCCAGCAGCCCGGTCTTTTCAGGGCCGAGCTCCTATAATTCACCCCTCCACTTT. This chain links TRBV7-9 with TRBJ1-6; D is possibly TRBD1 (5 bases). V was pared by 5 bases and J by 0 bases, with 20 bases between. Germline CDR1 is SEHNR and CDR2 is FQNEAQ (reference sequence). The CDR3 totals 19 residues.

The chain is built from TRBV5-6 and TRBJ2-2; TRBD1 or TRBD2 may be the D gene (5 bases each). This CDR3 has 13 amino acids. The ends were cut back, 2 bases at V and 5 bases at J, with 7 bases in the middle. CDR1 SGHDT and CDR2 YYEEEE come from the germline V gene. CDR3 bases: TGTGCCAGCAGCTTATGGGGGACCGGGGAGCTGTTTTTT. Translating gives CASSLWGTGELFF.

V is TRBV5-1 and J is TRBJ2-1, with TRBD2 matching 7 bases. The trim removed 4 bases at V and 0 bases at J, leaving 10 bases unmatched. This CDR3 region has 17 residues. Germline V gives CDR1 SGHRS, CDR2 YFSETQ. The DNA for the CDR3 is TGCGCCAGCAGCGGAGCCCGGGCTAGCGGCTCCTACAATGAGCAGTTCTTC. Its translation: CASSGARASGSYNEQFF.

This clonotype was detected only a few times. The rearrangement links TRBV24-1 to TRBJ2-1, with 10 bases fitting TRBD1. This CDR3 region has 16 residues. CDR1 and CDR2 (germline): KGHDR, SFDVKD. The V and J ends lost 3 bases and 6 bases, in that order; junction bases with no gene match: 7. The CDR3 DNA follows: TGTGCCACCAGTGATGCCTCCGGGACAGGGGCCAATGAGCAGTTCTTC. It translates to CATSDASGTGANEQFF.

This chain connects TRBV7-9 to TRBJ2-1, with 7 nucleotides matching TRBD2. Trimming took 5 bases from V and 2 from J; bases not matched to a gene: 9. This CDR3 region has 16 residues. Germline V gene sequence: CDR1 SEHNR, CDR2 FQNEAQ (reference sequence). CDR3 nucleotide sequence: TGTGCCAGCAGCCCCGATGGACTAGGGGCCTACAATGAGCAGTTCTTC. Encoded protein: CASSPDGLGAYNEQFF.

The V and J genes are TRBV30 and TRBJ2-1; the D gene is possibly TRBD2 (7 bases). V was shortened by 2 bases and J by 8 bases, with 13 bases between the two germline ends. CDR1 GTSNPN and CDR2 SVGIG come from the germline V gene (reference sequence). This CDR3 region has 13 residues. The CDR3 reads CAWSRGAKDEQFF. CDR3 bases: TGTGCCTGGAGTCGGGGGGCAAAGGATGAGCAGTTCTTC.

This clonotype was recorded a few times. The J gene is TRBJ1-4, the V gene TRBV7-2; tentatively, D is TRBD1 (6 bases). The CDR3 has 15 amino acids. V was trimmed by 2 bases and J by 8 bases, leaving 15 bases between them. Germline V gives CDR1 SGHTA, CDR2 FQGNSA. For the CDR3, the DNA is TGTGCCAGCAGCTTAAGGTGGACAGCTGGAGAAAAACTGTTTTTT. Protein sequence: CASSLRWTAGEKLFF.

The J gene is TRBJ2-1, the V gene TRBV12-3 or TRBV12-4; 8 bases match TRBD2. CDR3 size: 15 residues. With V trimmed by 7 bases and J by 5 bases, 10 bases remained unmatched. Here the CDR3 DNA reads TGTGCCAGCACCCGAAGGGGACTAGGCCACAATGAGCAGTTCTTC. This codes for CASTRRGLGHNEQFF.

This clonotype has more than one count but fewer than ten. This chain uses TRBV7-9 with TRBJ2-7, with D tentatively TRBD2 (7 bases). Looked up from germline, CDR1 is SEHNR and CDR2 is FQNEAQ (reference sequence). V lost 7 bases and J 6 bases, leaving 16 bases between the germline ends. CDR3 length: 13 amino acids. The CDR3 bases are TGTGCCAGCACAACCGGACGGGGGGCCGAGCAGTACTTC. This codes for CASTTGRGAEQYF.

V is TRBV24-1 and J is TRBJ2-5, with D possibly matching TRBD1 (6 bases). V was shortened by 7 bases and J by 5 bases, with 22 bases between the two germline ends. CDR3 size: 16 residues. From germline, CDR1 is KGHDR and CDR2 SFDVKD. Here the CDR3 DNA reads TGTGCCACCAGCCCCTCGGGAAGAACAGGGCTGGAGACCCAGTACTTC. Translating gives CATSPSGRTGLETQYF.

In its sample, this clonotype was seen a few times. The V call is TRBV29-1, the J call TRBJ2-3; 11 bases agree with TRBD2. The CDR3 runs to 17 residues. The trim removed 0 bases at V and 2 bases at J, leaving 7 bases unmatched. Germline assignment: CDR1 SQVTM and CDR2 ANQGSEA. CDR3 amino acids: CSVEESRLAGFTDTQYF. The CDR3, as DNA: TGCAGCGTTGAAGAGAGTAGACTAGCGGGGTTCACAGATACGCAGTATTTT.